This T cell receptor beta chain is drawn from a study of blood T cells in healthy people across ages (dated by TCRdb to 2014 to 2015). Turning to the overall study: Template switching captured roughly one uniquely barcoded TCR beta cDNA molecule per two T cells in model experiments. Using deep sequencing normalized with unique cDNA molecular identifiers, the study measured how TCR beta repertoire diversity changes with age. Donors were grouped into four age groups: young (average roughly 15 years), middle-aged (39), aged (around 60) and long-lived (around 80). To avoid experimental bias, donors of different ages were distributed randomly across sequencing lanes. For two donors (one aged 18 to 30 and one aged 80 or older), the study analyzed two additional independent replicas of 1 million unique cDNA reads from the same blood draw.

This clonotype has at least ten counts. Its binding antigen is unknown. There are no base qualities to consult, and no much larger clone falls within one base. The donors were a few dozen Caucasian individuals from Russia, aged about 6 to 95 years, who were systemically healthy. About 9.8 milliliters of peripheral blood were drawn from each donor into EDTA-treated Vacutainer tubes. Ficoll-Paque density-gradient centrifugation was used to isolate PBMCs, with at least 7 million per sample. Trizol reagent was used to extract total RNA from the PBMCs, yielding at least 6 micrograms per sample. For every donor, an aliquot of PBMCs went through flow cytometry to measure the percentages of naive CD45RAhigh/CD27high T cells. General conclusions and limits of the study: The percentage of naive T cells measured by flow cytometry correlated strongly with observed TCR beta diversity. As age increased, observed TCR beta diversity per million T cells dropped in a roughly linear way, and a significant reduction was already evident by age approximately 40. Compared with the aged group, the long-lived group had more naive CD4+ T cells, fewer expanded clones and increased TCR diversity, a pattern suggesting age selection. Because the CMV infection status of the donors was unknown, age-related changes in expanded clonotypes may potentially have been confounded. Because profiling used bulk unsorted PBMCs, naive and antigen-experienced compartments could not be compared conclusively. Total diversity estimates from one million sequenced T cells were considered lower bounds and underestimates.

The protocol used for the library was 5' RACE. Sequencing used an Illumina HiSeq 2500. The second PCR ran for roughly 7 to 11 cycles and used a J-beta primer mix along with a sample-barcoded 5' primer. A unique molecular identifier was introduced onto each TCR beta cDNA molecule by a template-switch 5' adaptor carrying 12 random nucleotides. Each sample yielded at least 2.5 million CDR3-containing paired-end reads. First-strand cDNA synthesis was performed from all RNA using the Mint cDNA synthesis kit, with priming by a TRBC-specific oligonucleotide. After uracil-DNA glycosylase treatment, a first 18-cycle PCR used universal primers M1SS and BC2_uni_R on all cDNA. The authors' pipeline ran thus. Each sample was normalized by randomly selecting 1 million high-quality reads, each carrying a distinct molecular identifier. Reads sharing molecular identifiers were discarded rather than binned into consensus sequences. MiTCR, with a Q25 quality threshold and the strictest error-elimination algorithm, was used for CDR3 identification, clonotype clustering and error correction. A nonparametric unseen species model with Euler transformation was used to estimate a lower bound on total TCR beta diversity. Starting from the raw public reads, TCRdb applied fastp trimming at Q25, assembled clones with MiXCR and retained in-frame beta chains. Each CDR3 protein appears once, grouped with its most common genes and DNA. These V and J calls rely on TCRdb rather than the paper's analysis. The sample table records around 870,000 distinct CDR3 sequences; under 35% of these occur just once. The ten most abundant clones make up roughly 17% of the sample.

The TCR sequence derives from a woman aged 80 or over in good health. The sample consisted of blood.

The encoded CDR3 is CSARDRGLAGGSSTDTQYF. The bases are TGCAGTGCTAGAGATCGGGGACTAGCGGGGGGGTCTAGCACAGATACGCAGTATTTT. This chain is built from TRBV20-1 and TRBJ2-3; 16 junctional bases match TRBD2. For CDR1 and CDR2, the germline V gene (reference sequence) lists DFQATT and SNEGSKA. The CDR3 holds 19 amino acids from the cysteine to the phenylalanine. The retained sequence is limited to the CDR3, 57 bases, with the frame set at the first base. At the junction V is shortened by 0 bases and J by 0 bases; bases outside the gene matches: 6.